This TCR beta chain derives from a study of T-cell memory formation after mild COVID-19. The CDR3 runs 14 residues. The V and J ends lost 2 bases and 7 bases respectively, with 12 bases between them. One entry per CDR3 protein results from TCRdb running MiXCR on the 5' RACE reads. The table includes fewer than 550,000 distinct CDR3 sequences, approximately 20% detected once. The rearrangement joins TRBV12-3 or TRBV12-4 to TRBJ2-1; maybe TRBD2 (6 bases). Input material: PBMCs or a T cell subset sorted from them (not recorded which). This sequence originates from an adult woman who had mild COVID-19 (a few samples of this study predate the infection). Cell type and time point are not known. The chain's CDR3 is CASSLTGARNEQFF. The DNA for the CDR3 is TGTGCCAGCAGTTTAACGGGAGCGAGAAATGAGCAGTTCTTC.